This T cell receptor (beta chain) was captured in a study of patients and donors after allogeneic stem cell transplantation. TCRdb passed the RT-PCR reads through MiXCR, listing each CDR3 protein once. The sample holds 800,000 to 1,000,000 distinct CDR3 sequences, over 15% seen once. The CDR3 has 13 residues. Germline loops: CDR1 SNHLY, CDR2 FYNNEI. Trimming stripped 7 bases from V and 5 bases from J, with 11 bases between. The sample comprised blood, either unsorted or a sorted T cell fraction (not recorded which). The rearrangement links TRBV2 to TRBJ2-2; weak D call: TRBD2 (5 bases). The TCR originated in a human donor who was either an allogeneic HSCT recipient or a stem cell or donor lymphocyte infusion donor (not recorded which). It is not recorded whose cells these are; they may come from a transplant donor. CDR3 bases: TGTGCCAGCACTGGGAGACTAACCGGGGAGCTGTTTTTT. This gives the protein CASTGRLTGELFF.